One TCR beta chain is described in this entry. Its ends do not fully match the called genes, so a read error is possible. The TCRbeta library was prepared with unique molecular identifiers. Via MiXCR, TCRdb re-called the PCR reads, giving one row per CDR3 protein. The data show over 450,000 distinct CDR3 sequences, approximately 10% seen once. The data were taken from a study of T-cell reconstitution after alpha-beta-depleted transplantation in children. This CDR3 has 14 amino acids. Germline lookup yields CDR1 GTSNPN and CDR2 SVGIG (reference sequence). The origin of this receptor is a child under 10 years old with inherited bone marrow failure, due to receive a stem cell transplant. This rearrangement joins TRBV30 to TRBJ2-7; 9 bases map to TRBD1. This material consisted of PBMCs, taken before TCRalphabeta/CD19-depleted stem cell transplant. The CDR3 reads CAWSVGTGSYDQYF. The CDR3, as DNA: TGTGCCTGGAGTGTTGGGACAGGGTCCTACGACCAGTACTTC.